Given below is one TCR beta chain in context. The CDR3 has 16 amino acids. CDR1 is MDHEN, CDR2 SYDVKM, per germline. V lost 4 bases and J 1 base, leaving 14 bases between the germline ends. The assay was immunoSEQ multiplex PCR, and TCRdb's table has in-frame clones only and misses some. Counted here are about 11,000 clones, about 96% occurring once; the ten biggest clones make up more than 0.65%. The entry originates in a study of monozygotic twins with cystic fibrosis. This TCR was recovered from a boy aged 5 to 17 with cystic fibrosis. J is TRBJ1-5 and V is TRBV28, with D possibly matching TRBD1 (6 bases). The sample comprised blood. The CDR3 is CASSSQTGSSNQPQHF. The CDR3 DNA follows: TGTGCCAGCAGTTCCCAAACAGGGTCGAGCAATCAGCCCCAGCATTTT.